One sample yielded the 20 T cell receptor beta chains listed below, sequenced in a study of response to subunit inactivated influenza vaccine. TCRdb re-called the RT-PCR reads through MiXCR, storing one row per CDR3 protein. The sample consists of approximately 520,000 distinct CDR3 sequences, over 25% of them appearing once. Sample: CD4+ T cells sorted from PBMCs, taken 4 to 6 days after vaccination. All receptors come from a man in his fifties or sixties who received an inactivated influenza vaccine.

This clonotype turned up a few times. This rearrangement joins TRBV20-1 to TRBJ2-1; tentative D call: TRBD2 (5 bases). V gave up 5 bases and J gave up 0 bases, with 17 bases separating them. In germline, CDR1 is DFQATT, CDR2 SNEGSKA (reference sequence). This CDR3 is built from 16 residues. CDR3: CSAQVYKRRSYNEQFF. CDR3 sequence (DNA): TGCAGTGCTCAGGTTTATAAGCGGCGCTCCTACAATGAGCAGTTCTTC.

This clonotype was counted a few times. V gene TRBV18 combines with J gene TRBJ2-3, with D hard to call. This CDR3 contains 15 residues. Germline CDR1 reads KGHSH; CDR2 reads LQKENI. Trimming removed 6 bases from V and 4 bases from J, with 17 bases in between. CDR3 sequence reads: CASSPEPLSADTQYF. The CDR3, as DNA: TGTGCCAGCTCGCCCGAGCCCTTGTCGGCAGATACGCAGTATTTT.

This clonotype came up a few times. The chain is built from TRBV7-8 and TRBJ2-3, with D unresolved. Germline values: CDR1 SGHVS, CDR2 FQNEAQ. The V end was cut by 4 bases, the J end by 2 bases, with 10 bases between. The CDR3 runs 14 residues. The CDR3 is CASSYGPYTDTQYF. In DNA, the CDR3 is TGTGCCAGCAGCTATGGACCCTACACAGATACGCAGTATTTT.

V and J are TRBV7-2 and TRBJ2-7; D perhaps matches TRBD1 (5 bases). Germline V lookup: CDR1 SGHTA, CDR2 FQGNSA. Trimming removed 4 bases at V and 1 base at J, with 14 bases between. The CDR3 totals 15 residues. CDR3 protein: CASSYKADSSYEQYF. The CDR3 DNA reads as TGTGCCAGCAGCTATAAGGCCGACAGTTCCTACGAGCAGTACTTC. The whole variable domain, filled in from reference TRBV7-2 and TRBJ2-7, reads GAGVSQSPSNKVTEKGKDVELRCDPISGHTALYWYRQSLGQGLEFLIYFQGNSAPDKSGLPSDRFSAERTGGSVSTLTIQRTQQEDSAVYLCASSYKADSSYEQYFGPGTRLTVT.

J is TRBJ2-1 and V is TRBV10-3, with a weak D call TRBD2 (6 bases). V dropped 8 bases and J dropped 1 base, with 6 bases sitting between them. CDR1 is ENHRY, CDR2 SYGVKD, per germline. This CDR3 has 12 residues. Here the CDR3 reads CAIGTSYNEQFF. The CDR3 DNA reads TGTGCCATCGGGACTTCCTACAATGAGCAGTTCTTC.

This rearrangement joins TRBV5-4 to TRBJ2-1; 16 bases align to TRBD2. This CDR3 is built from 18 residues. The ends lost 3 bases at V and 0 bases at J; junction bases unmatched: 3. Germline CDR1 and CDR2: SGHNT and YYREEE (reference sequence). This CDR3 reads CASSWGLAGGPSYNEQFF. CDR3 in DNA: TGTGCCAGCAGCTGGGGACTAGCGGGGGGGCCCTCCTACAATGAGCAGTTCTTC. Combining the CDR3 with reference TRBV5-4 and TRBJ2-1 gives the whole variable domain ETGVTQSPTHLIKTRGQQVTLRCSSQSGHNTVSWYQQALGQGPQFIFQYYREEENGRGNFPPRFSGLQFPNYSSELNVNALELDDSALYLCASSWGLAGGPSYNEQFFGPGTRLTVL.

The chain is built from TRBV9 and TRBJ2-5, with D maybe TRBD1 (7 bases). Per the germline V gene, CDR1 is SGDLS and CDR2 is YYNGEE. The ends were cut back, 6 bases at V and 5 bases at J, with 17 bases in the middle. The CDR3 spans 14 residues. The DNA for the CDR3 is TGTGCCAGCAACCAGGGGGGACGCTGGGAGACCCAGTACTTC. Protein product: CASNQGGRWETQYF.

The sample holds a few counts of this clonotype. The J gene is TRBJ2-3, the V gene TRBV4-2; TRBD2 aligns across 12 bases. The CDR3 has 18 residues. V trimming: 1 base; J trimming: 4 bases; junction bases outside the gene matches: 9. From germline, CDR1 is LGHNA and CDR2 YNFKEQ. The CDR3 reads CASSQGLAGGPRADTQYF. The CDR3 DNA sequence: TGTGCCAGCAGCCAAGGGCTAGCGGGAGGGCCGAGGGCAGATACGCAGTATTTT.

This clonotype was seen more than once but under ten times. This chain links TRBV12-3 or TRBV12-4 with TRBJ2-7; D may be TRBD1 (8 bases). Trimming removed 3 bases at V and 3 bases at J, with 12 bases between. This CDR3 spans 14 amino acids. The CDR3 coding sequence is TGTGCCAGCAGTTTGGGGGGGACAGGCTACGAGCAGTACTTC. Translated, it gives CASSLGGTGYEQYF.

This clonotype occurred a few times. The chain joins TRBV2 to TRBJ2-7; TRBD1 might be the D (5 bases). With 5 bases removed from V and 6 bases from J, the gap between germline ends came to 14 bases. Germline V gene lookup returns CDR1 SNHLY and CDR2 FYNNEI. The CDR3 is 13 residues long. CDR3 loop: CASSNRGFGEQYF. CDR3 coding DNA: TGTGCCAGCAGTAATAGGGGCTTTGGCGAGCAGTACTTC.

The V gene is TRBV5-5, the J gene TRBJ2-1; D is unclear. Germline CDR1 and CDR2: SGHKS and YYEKEE (reference sequence). The CDR3 length is 14 residues. With 9 bases removed from V and 8 bases from J, the gap between germline ends came to 21 bases. CDR3: CAIGPGLPGDEQFF. The CDR3 DNA reads as TGTGCCATCGGCCCCGGGCTCCCGGGTGATGAGCAGTTCTTC.

The table lists this clonotype with a count of one. The rearrangement links TRBV4-2 to TRBJ2-3; D is undetermined. The CDR3 covers 13 residues. V was shortened by 11 bases and J by 5 bases, with 17 bases between the two germline ends. The germline V gene has CDR1 LGHNA and CDR2 YNFKEQ. CDR3 sequence (DNA): TGTGCCGGTAAGCCAATAGCAGGAGATACGCAGTATTTT. Translating gives CAGKPIAGDTQYF.

The chain uses TRBV19 and TRBJ2-2; 9 bases fit TRBD2. Trimming at V came to 3 bases and at J to 6 bases, leaving 8 bases not matched to a gene. Germline lookup yields CDR1 LNHDA and CDR2 SQIVND (reference sequence). The CDR3 contains 16 residues. The DNA of the CDR3 is TGTGCCAGTAGTATCAGGGTAGCGGGAGCACCCGGGGAGCTGTTTTTT. Its translation: CASSIRVAGAPGELFF.

The rearrangement uses TRBV6-5 and TRBJ1-3, with TRBD1 identical over 7 bases. Germline assignment: CDR1 MNHEY and CDR2 SVGAGI. Trimming took 0 bases from V and 5 from J; bases not matched to a gene: 1. CDR3 length: 14 amino acids. The CDR3 loop is CASSYSGQRNTIYF. The CDR3 DNA is TGTGCCAGCAGTTACTCGGGACAGAGAAACACCATATATTTT.

This clonotype was detected only a few times. The chain carries TRBV7-2 and TRBJ1-3, with a weak D call TRBD1 (5 bases). V lost 5 bases and J lost 2, with 10 bases in between. Germline values: CDR1 SGHTA, CDR2 FQGNSA. The CDR3 totals 14 residues. The CDR3 loop is CASSHQGAGNTIYF. In DNA, the CDR3 is TGTGCCAGCAGCCACCAGGGAGCTGGAAACACCATATATTTT.

This clonotype was recorded a few times. DNA for the CDR3: TGCAGTGCTAGTTCGGTTAGCGGAGACTACGAGCAGTACTTC. Translating it yields CSASSVSGDYEQYF. The rearrangement uses TRBV20-1 and TRBJ2-7; D may be TRBD2 (6 bases). Germline-derived CDR1 and CDR2 are DFQATT and SNEGSKA (reference sequence). This CDR3 contains 14 residues. The V and J ends lost 3 bases and 3 bases respectively, with 15 bases between them.

The V and J genes are TRBV5-1 and TRBJ2-5, with D unclear. The CDR3 is 13 amino acids. Germline V CDR1 and CDR2: SGHRS, YFSETQ. The V end lost 5 bases, the J end lost 2 bases, and 10 bases lay between the germline ends. The CDR3 region has the DNA TGCGCCAGCAGGATTGTAAATCAAGAGACCCAGTACTTC. Translation gives CASRIVNQETQYF.

The chain combines TRBV6-5 with TRBJ2-3; D unclear. The CDR3 is made up of 14 amino acids. CDR1 and CDR2 (germline): MNHEY, SVGAGI. Between the trimmed V and J ends, which lost 3 bases and 2 bases, there was a span of 9 bases. Here the CDR3 reads CASSYQAATDTQYF. CDR3 DNA sequence: TGTGCCAGCAGTTATCAGGCGGCCACAGATACGCAGTATTTT.

This chain links TRBV4-1 with TRBJ2-2, with D perhaps being TRBD1 or TRBD2 (5 bases each). Germline V gene sequence: CDR1 MGHRA, CDR2 YSYEKL. This CDR3 contains 14 residues. The V end was cut by 3 bases, the J end by 6 bases, with 11 bases between. For the CDR3, the DNA is TGCGCCAGCAGCCACCCGAGGGGCTCCGGGGAGCTGTTTTTT. It codes for CASSHPRGSGELFF.

This clonotype was seen a few times. V is TRBV5-1 and J is TRBJ2-1; D ambiguous. From germline, CDR1 is SGHRS and CDR2 YFSETQ. The CDR3 covers 15 residues. The V end lost 4 bases, the J end lost 0 bases, and 11 bases lay between the germline ends. CDR3 nucleotides: TGCGCCAGCAGCCTTACAGTAGTCTCCTACAATGAGCAGTTCTTC. This codes for CASSLTVVSYNEQFF.